The 18 T cell receptor beta chains below all came from one sample that was sequenced in a study of blood T cell repertoires in COVID-19. Libraries were prepared by immunoSEQ multiplex PCR; TCRdb keeps only in-frame clonotypes and omits some of them. The sample holds 300,000 to 450,000 clones, around 84% seen once. Sequenced sample: peripheral blood. Receptors originate from a woman aged 18-30 years with acute or convalescent COVID-19.

This clone was observed a single time. The chain has TRBV6-6 and TRBJ1-1; perhaps TRBD1 as D (6 bases). CDR1 and CDR2 from the germline V gene are MNHNY and SVGAGI (reference sequence). This CDR3 has 12 amino acids. The V end was cut by 9 bases, the J end by 6 bases, with 14 bases between. The CDR3 DNA sequence: TGTGCCAGTCCGGGGGGCTCCGCTGAAGCTTTCTTT. Its translation: CASPGGSAEAFF.

The rearrangement joins TRBV28 to TRBJ2-2, with a weak D call TRBD1 (6 bases). The V end was cut by 6 bases, the J end by 0 bases, with 11 bases between. The CDR3 consists of 15 residues. Germline CDR1 reads MDHEN; CDR2 reads SYDVKM. CDR3 in amino acids: CASSLPGANTGELFF. CDR3 nucleotide sequence: TGTGCCAGCAGCCTTCCAGGGGCGAACACCGGGGAGCTGTTTTTT.

V gene TRBV5-6 combines with J gene TRBJ1-2, with D unclear. Germline V CDR1 and CDR2: SGHDT, YYEEEE. The V end was cut by 0 bases, the J end by 7 bases, with 13 bases between. The CDR3 is made up of 14 amino acids. The CDR3 reads CASSLVRPEFGYTF. Written as DNA, the CDR3 is TGTGCCAGCAGCTTGGTCAGGCCCGAATTTGGCTACACCTTC.

The J gene is TRBJ2-1, the V gene TRBV12-3 or TRBV12-4, with D possibly TRBD2 on 6 matching bases. CDR3 length: 13 residues. V was pared by 8 bases and J by 8 bases, with 16 bases between. The CDR3 loop reads CASDSRGRDEQFF. CDR3 bases: TGTGCCAGCGACTCACGGGGGAGAGATGAGCAGTTCTTC.

The gene calls are TRBV19 and TRBJ1-4; TRBD1 might be the D (5 bases). Per the germline V gene, CDR1 is LNHDA and CDR2 is SQIVND (reference sequence). The CDR3 is 15 residues long. V was clipped by 5 bases and J by 7 bases, with 17 bases between them. This chain's CDR3 is CASSLRGGAGEKLFF. The CDR3 DNA reads as TGTGCCAGTAGTCTAAGGGGAGGGGCCGGTGAAAAACTGTTTTTT. The full variable domain, rest sourced from reference TRBV19 and TRBJ1-4, is DGGITQSPKYLFRKEGQNVTLSCEQNLNHDAMYWYRQDPGQGLRLIYYSQIVNDFQKGDIAEGYSVSREKKESFPLTVTSAQKNPTAFYLCASSLRGGAGEKLFFGSGTQLSVL.

The V gene is TRBV5-1, the J gene TRBJ2-7, with D possibly being TRBD1 (6 bases). Germline values: CDR1 SGHRS, CDR2 YFSETQ. The CDR3 is 13 amino acids. The V end was cut by 2 bases, the J end by 5 bases, with 11 bases between. The CDR3, as DNA: TGCGCCAGCAGCTTACAGGGATTGGACGAGCAGTACTTC. Residues: CASSLQGLDEQYF.

This clone occurred a few times. This chain links TRBV30 with TRBJ1-2, with D possibly TRBD1 on 5 matching bases. The CDR3 runs to 13 residues. V gave up 2 bases and J gave up 8 bases, with 15 bases separating them. The V gene's germline CDR1 is GTSNPN and CDR2 SVGIG (reference sequence). The chain's CDR3 is CAWSNGGSGGYTF. Written as DNA, the CDR3 is TGTGCCTGGAGTAACGGGGGGTCAGGAGGCTACACCTTC.

The V gene is TRBV5-1, the J gene TRBJ2-4, with TRBD1 identical over 7 bases. The CDR3 length is 17 residues. The germline CDR1 and CDR2 sequences are SGHRS and YFSETQ. V lost 4 bases, J lost 1 base, and 11 bases stayed unmatched. This chain's CDR3 is CASSAANRGLAKNIQYF. The CDR3 bases are TGCGCCAGCAGCGCCGCAAACAGGGGCTTGGCCAAAAACATTCAGTACTTC.

The genes are TRBV7-4 and TRBJ1-1, with 9 positions matching TRBD1. CDR1 and CDR2 from the germline V gene are SGHVT and SQSDAQ. This CDR3 region has 15 residues. V trimming: 3 bases; J trimming: 4 bases; junction bases outside the gene matches: 6. CDR3 protein: CASSFGQGHGTEAFF. The CDR3 DNA reads TGTGCCAGCAGCTTCGGACAGGGGCATGGCACTGAAGCTTTCTTT. Based on the CDR3 plus reference TRBV7-4 and TRBJ1-1, the full variable domain is GAGVSQSPRYKVAKRGRDVALRCDSISGHVTLYWYRQTLGQGSEVLTYSQSDAQRDKSGRPSGRFSAERPERSVSTLKIQRTEQGDSAVYLCASSFGQGHGTEAFFGQGTRLTVV.

This clone has a single count. The V gene is TRBV18, the J gene TRBJ1-5; D ambiguous. The CDR3 consists of 16 residues. The V gene lost 7 bases and the J gene lost 8 bases, with 24 bases spanning the gap. CDR1 and CDR2 from the germline V gene are KGHSH and LQKENI. The DNA for the CDR3 is TGTGCCAGCTTAGAACTAAAGGCCGGGGTTTCAAAGCCCCAGCATTTT. This codes for CASLELKAGVSKPQHF. The entire variable domain, with the rest obtained from reference TRBV18 and TRBJ1-5, is as follows: NAGVMQNPRHLVRRRGQEARLRCSPMKGHSHVYWYRQLPEEGLKFMVYLQKENIIDESGMPKERFSAEFPKEGPSILRIQQVVRGDSAAYFCASLELKAGVSKPQHFGDGTRLSIL.

The gene calls are TRBV4-1 and TRBJ1-1, with unresolved D. The CDR3 contains 13 residues. Germline V gene sequence: CDR1 MGHRA, CDR2 YSYEKL. Trimming stripped 2 bases from V and 6 bases from J, with 10 bases between. The chain's CDR3 is CASSQTARAEAFF. Here the CDR3 DNA reads TGCGCCAGCAGCCAAACTGCGCGCGCTGAAGCTTTCTTT.

The chain has TRBV28 and TRBJ1-4; D gene unclear. The V gene lost 4 bases and the J gene lost 14 bases, with 11 bases spanning the gap. This CDR3 comprises 11 residues. Germline CDR1 is MDHEN and CDR2 is SYDVKM. CDR3 sequence (DNA): TGTGCCAGCAGTTCACCTCCGAGTCTGTTTTTT. Translation: CASSSPPSLFF.

The rearrangement joins TRBV5-6 to TRBJ2-7; tentatively, D is TRBD1 (5 bases). CDR1 SGHDT and CDR2 YYEEEE come from the germline V gene. This CDR3 spans 12 amino acids. V lost 3 bases to trimming and J lost 4 bases, with 8 bases between them. The CDR3 DNA sequence: TGTGCCAGCAGCTCGACAGTTTACGAGCAGTACTTC. Residues: CASSSTVYEQYF.

The chain recombines TRBV9 with TRBJ1-1, with 9 bases that match TRBD1. CDR3 size: 12 residues. CDR1 and CDR2 (germline): SGDLS, YYNGEE. V lost 9 bases to trimming and J lost 4 bases; unmatched junction nucleotides: 4. The CDR3 sequence is CATGTGPTEAFF. The CDR3 DNA is TGTGCCACAGGGACAGGGCCCACTGAAGCTTTCTTT.

The chain recombines TRBV19 with TRBJ2-1; TRBD2 aligns across 11 bases. The germline gives CDR1 LNHDA, CDR2 SQIVND (reference sequence). With 5 bases clipped from V and 0 bases from J, the junction kept 6 bases outside the gene matches. This CDR3 has 17 amino acids. In nucleotides, the CDR3 is TGTGCCAGTAGTGTTCGGACTAGCGGGTTCTCCTACAATGAGCAGTTCTTC. This sequence encodes CASSVRTSGFSYNEQFF.

The gene calls are TRBV29-1 and TRBJ1-2; 7 bases map to TRBD1. This CDR3 spans 12 amino acids. Per germline, CDR1 SQVTM and CDR2 ANQGSEA. V lost 7 bases and J lost 2; bases outside the gene matches: 4. The CDR3 nucleotides read TGCAGCGCCGAGGGACAGAACTATGGCTACACCTTC. This encodes CSAEGQNYGYTF.

This clone is a singleton in its sample. The chain employs TRBV7-8 and TRBJ1-5, with D possibly being TRBD1 (5 bases). Germline CDR1 SGHVS, CDR2 FQNEAQ. The CDR3 runs to 15 residues. Trimming removed 5 bases from V and 4 bases from J, with 15 bases in between. The DNA for the CDR3 is TGTGCCAGCAGCCCAAAAGGGGAGGGGAATCAGCCCCAGCATTTT. Its translation: CASSPKGEGNQPQHF.

CDR3 nucleotides: TGTGCCAGCAGCCCTCAGAACTATGACAGGGGCGGGTACTATGGCTACACCTTC. It is translated as CASSPQNYDRGGYYGYTF. The V call is TRBV7-2, the J call TRBJ1-2, with TRBD1 matching over 8 bases. J gave up 3 bases and V 5 bases, and 17 bases lay outside the gene matches. The CDR3 spans 18 residues. Germline CDR1 reads SGHTA; CDR2 reads FQGNSA.